These 11 T cell receptor beta chains originate from one sample sequenced in a study of T cell responses to AZD1222 COVID-19 vaccine. Produced via immunoSEQ multiplex PCR; TCRdb's table is partial and in-frame only. The repertoire holds about 42,000 clones, 70% to 90% seen once, with 20% to 25% in the top ten. The material sequenced was peripheral blood, taken 28 days after the second AZD1222 dose. All receptors come from an adult who received the AZD1222 COVID-19 vaccine.

A single count supports this clone. The rearrangement uses TRBV12-3 or TRBV12-4 and TRBJ2-2; tentative D call: TRBD2 (5 bases). V was clipped by 2 bases and J by 5 bases, with 6 bases between them. CDR3 length: 13 residues. Here the CDR3 DNA reads TGTGCCAGCAGTTTAAGGGAGACCGGGGAGCTGTTTTTT. Translated, it gives CASSLRETGELFF.

The rearrangement links TRBV5-4 to TRBJ1-1; D unclear. This CDR3 is built from 12 residues. V lost 3 bases and J lost 3, with 6 bases in between. Per the germline V gene, CDR1 is SGHNT and CDR2 is YYREEE (reference sequence). The CDR3: CASSSKDTEAFF. The CDR3 DNA sequence: TGTGCCAGCAGCTCGAAGGACACTGAAGCTTTCTTT.

Details on this clone: The junction does not match germline at one end; this may be a read error. The rearrangement joins TRBV7-7 to TRBJ2-6, with D unresolved. The germline V gene encodes CDR1 SSHAT and CDR2 FNYEAQ (reference sequence). This CDR3 region has 15 residues. CDR3 nucleotide sequence: TGTGCTAGCAGCTTAGATCTATCTGGGGCCAACGTCCTGACTTTC. It specifies CASSLDLSGANVLTF.

CDR3 protein: CASSPTGQTNTEAFF. The CDR3 coding sequence is TGTGCCAGCTCACCTACGGGACAGACTAACACTGAAGCTTTCTTT. The V and J genes are TRBV18 and TRBJ1-1; TRBD1 matches at 7 bases. The CDR3 extends over 15 amino acids. With 3 bases clipped from V and 2 bases from J, the junction kept 6 bases outside the gene matches. CDR1 is KGHSH and CDR2 is LQKENI in the germline V gene.

This clone appeared a few times. CDR3 bases: TGTGCCAGCAGTTTAGTTAGCACAGATACGCAGTATTTT. Its protein product is CASSLVSTDTQYF. The rearrangement uses TRBV12-3 or TRBV12-4 and TRBJ2-3, with D unresolved. The length of the CDR3 is 13 residues. Trimming stripped 1 base from V and 0 bases from J, with 2 bases between.

The rearrangement uses TRBV3-1 (or the pseudogene TRBV3-2) and TRBJ2-1; TRBD2 matches 13 bases. The CDR3 consists of 15 residues. V lost 6 bases, J lost 8 bases, and 7 bases stayed unmatched. Germline lookup yields CDR1 LGHDT and CDR2 YNNKEL (reference sequence). The CDR3 reads CASRPTSGGAYEQFF. The CDR3 nucleotides read TGTGCCAGCAGACCTACTAGCGGGGGGGCCTATGAGCAGTTCTTC.

This clone was seen a few times. CDR3 region: CASSALRNSGNTIYF. CDR3 DNA: TGTGCCAGTAGTGCCCTCAGGAACTCTGGAAACACCATATATTTT. V usage is TRBV19 and J usage is TRBJ1-3; no firm D call. V dropped 5 bases and J dropped 0 bases, with 11 bases sitting between them. Per the germline V gene, CDR1 is LNHDA and CDR2 is SQIVND (reference sequence). CDR3 length: 15 residues.

The CDR3 is CASSYSTQGDSPLHF. The CDR3 DNA is TGTGCCAGCAGTTACTCGACGCAGGGAGATTCACCCCTCCACTTT. V and J are TRBV6-5 and TRBJ1-6, with D possibly matching TRBD1 (5 bases). Trimming removed 0 bases from V and 8 bases from J, with 11 bases in between. Per the germline V gene, CDR1 is MNHEY and CDR2 is SVGAGI. The CDR3 runs 15 residues.

A single count supports this clone. The chain is built from TRBV7-2 and TRBJ2-7; D gene unclear. Germline values: CDR1 SGHTA, CDR2 FQGNSA. The V end lost 4 bases, the J end lost 6 bases, and 10 bases lay between the germline ends. The CDR3 contains 12 residues. CDR3: CASSSAPGEQYF. Here the CDR3 DNA reads TGTGCCAGCAGCTCCGCGCCCGGCGAGCAGTACTTC.

The genes are TRBV27 and TRBJ2-1; D might be TRBD1 (5 bases). The CDR3 sequence is 12 residues long. The V and J ends lost 4 bases and 6 bases respectively, with 7 bases between them. Germline assignment: CDR1 MNHEY and CDR2 SMNVEV (reference sequence). DNA for the CDR3: TGTGCCAGCAGTTCTAGGGGCAATGAGCAGTTCTTC. Residues: CASSSRGNEQFF.

J is TRBJ2-2 and V is TRBV2; 9 nucleotides align to TRBD2. V lost 6 bases, J lost 7 bases, and 12 bases stayed unmatched. The CDR3 runs 16 residues. Germline V CDR1 and CDR2: SNHLY, FYNNEI. The CDR3 sequence: CASRDPSGAGIGELFF. The CDR3 DNA sequence: TGTGCCAGCAGAGACCCTAGCGGGGCCGGTATCGGGGAGCTGTTTTTT.